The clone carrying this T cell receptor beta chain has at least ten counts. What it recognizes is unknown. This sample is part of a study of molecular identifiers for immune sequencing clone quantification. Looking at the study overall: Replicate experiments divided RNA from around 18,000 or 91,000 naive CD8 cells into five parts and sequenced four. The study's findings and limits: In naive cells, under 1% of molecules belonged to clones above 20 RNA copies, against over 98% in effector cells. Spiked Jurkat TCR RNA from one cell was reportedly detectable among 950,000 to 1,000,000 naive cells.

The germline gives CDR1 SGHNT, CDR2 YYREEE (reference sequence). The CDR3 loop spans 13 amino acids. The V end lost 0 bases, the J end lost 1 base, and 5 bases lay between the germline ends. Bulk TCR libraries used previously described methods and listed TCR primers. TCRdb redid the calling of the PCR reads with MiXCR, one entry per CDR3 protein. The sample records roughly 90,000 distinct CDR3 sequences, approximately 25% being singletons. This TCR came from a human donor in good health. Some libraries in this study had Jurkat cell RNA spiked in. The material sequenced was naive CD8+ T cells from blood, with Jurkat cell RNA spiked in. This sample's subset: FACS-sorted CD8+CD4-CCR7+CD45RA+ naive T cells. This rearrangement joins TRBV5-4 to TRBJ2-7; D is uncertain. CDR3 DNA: TGTGCCAGCAGCTTGGATTTGTCCTACGAGCAGTACTTC. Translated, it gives CASSLDLSYEQYF.